What follows describes a single T cell receptor (beta chain). The clone's antigen remains unknown. Per-base quality was not reported, and no clone a single base away is much larger than it. In the same sample, other DNA sequences code for this CDR3. The data are from a study of cytomegalovirus exposure and HLA in healthy donors (dated by TCRdb to between 2016 and 2019). Some background on the complete study: The 500 to 800 repertoires of the first cohort and the approximately 110 validation repertoires were produced on the same platform, according to a later analysis. The aim of the study was to test whether cataloging public T cell receptors could identify signatures of past pathogen exposure. Besides the first cohort of 666 subjects, a separate validation cohort made up of over 95 different subjects was used. To predict cytomegalovirus infection status, the study brought together high-throughput TCR immunosequencing, statistical association of individual TCRs with disease status, and machine learning.

Overall study outcomes, separate from this receptor: Of the cluster scores, roughly 93% were above 0 in a later analysis, which found that TCRs clustered in the first cohort also tended to co-occur in the 110 or so validation repertoires. Three of the identified cytomegalovirus-associated TCR beta chains were confirmed in vitro to be specific for cytomegalovirus antigens. A total of fewer than 200 TCR beta chains were listed by the study as associated with cytomegalovirus. According to the authors, the approach could potentially be generalized to other disease states and immunological phenotypes. The classifier was reported to diagnose cytomegalovirus status with high specificity and sensitivity in both the original cohort and the validation cohort. Across donors, most TCR sequences were observed very rarely, whereas some public TCRs were present in many individuals. A later analysis had no HLA typing for the validation cohort, so co-occurrence there was scored across all 130 or so repertoires.

The library was made by the immunoSEQ multiplex PCR assay. On the study's bioinformatics: A statistical classification framework was built to diagnose cytomegalovirus status from the catalog of TCR beta chain sequences. TCRdb holds this immuneACCESS table with in-frame rearrangements only. Some clones are missing; in checked studies, unresolved V genes explain under half, and the rest has no known cause. V, J and clone size reflect that table, while D and trimming were determined from the DNA. The sample contains 190,000 or so clones, roughly 84% of them found a single time. The ten most abundant clones make up around 2.8% of the sample. Reading from cysteine to phenylalanine, the CDR3 counts 13 amino acids. The retained sequence is limited to the CDR3, 39 bases, with the frame set at the first base. Relative to germline, V is 0 bases shorter and J is 0 bases shorter, with 4 bases between their ends. The germline V gene supplies CDR1 SGHDT and CDR2 YYEEEE.

Separate from the approximately 670-subject first cohort, the validation cohort of about 120 subjects was the group to which the donors belonged. This sequence originates from a young woman in good health and CMV-seropositive. The sample comprised PBMCs. The chain couples TRBV5-6 to TRBJ2-7; no D gene call is confident. The DNA reads as follows: TGTGCCAGCAGCTTGGGTAGCTCCTACGAGCAGTACTTC. Protein translation: CASSLGSSYEQYF.